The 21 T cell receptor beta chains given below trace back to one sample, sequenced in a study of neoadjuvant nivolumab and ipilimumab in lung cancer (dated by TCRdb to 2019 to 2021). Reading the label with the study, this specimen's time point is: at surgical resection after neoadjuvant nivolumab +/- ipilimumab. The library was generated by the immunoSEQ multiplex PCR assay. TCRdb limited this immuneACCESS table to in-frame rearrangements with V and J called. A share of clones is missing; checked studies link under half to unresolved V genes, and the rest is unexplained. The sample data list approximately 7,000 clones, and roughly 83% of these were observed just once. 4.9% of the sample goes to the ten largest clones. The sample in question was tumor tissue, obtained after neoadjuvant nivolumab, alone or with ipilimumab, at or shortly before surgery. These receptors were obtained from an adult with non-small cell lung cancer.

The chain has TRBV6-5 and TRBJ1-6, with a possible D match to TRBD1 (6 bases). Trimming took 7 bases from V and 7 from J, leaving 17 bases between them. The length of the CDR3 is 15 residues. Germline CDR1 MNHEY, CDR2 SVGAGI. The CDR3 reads CASNSQGRSNSPLHF. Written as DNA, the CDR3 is TGTGCCAGCAACTCACAGGGTCGCTCGAATTCACCCCTCCACTTT.

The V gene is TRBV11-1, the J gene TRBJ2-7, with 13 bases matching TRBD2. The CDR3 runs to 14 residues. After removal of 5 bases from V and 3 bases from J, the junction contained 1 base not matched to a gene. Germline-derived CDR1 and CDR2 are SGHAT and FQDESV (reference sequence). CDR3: CASSRLAGGYEQYF. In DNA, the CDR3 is TGTGCCAGCAGCCGACTAGCGGGGGGCTACGAGCAGTACTTC.

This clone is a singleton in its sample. CDR3 amino acids: CSVGSIGTGGGEQYF. Here the CDR3 DNA reads TGCAGCGTTGGATCGATTGGGACAGGGGGCGGCGAGCAGTACTTC. The rearrangement links TRBV29-1 to TRBJ2-7; 12 nucleotides line up with TRBD1. With V trimmed by 4 bases and J by 6 bases, 10 bases remained unmatched. CDR3 length: 15 amino acids. Per germline, CDR1 SQVTM and CDR2 ANQGSEA.

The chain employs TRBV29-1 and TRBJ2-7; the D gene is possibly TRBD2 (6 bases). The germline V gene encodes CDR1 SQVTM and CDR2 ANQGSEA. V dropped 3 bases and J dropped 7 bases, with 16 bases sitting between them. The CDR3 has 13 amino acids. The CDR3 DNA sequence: TGCAGCGTTGACACCGTCGGGGGAAGGGAGCAGTACTTC. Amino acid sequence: CSVDTVGGREQYF.

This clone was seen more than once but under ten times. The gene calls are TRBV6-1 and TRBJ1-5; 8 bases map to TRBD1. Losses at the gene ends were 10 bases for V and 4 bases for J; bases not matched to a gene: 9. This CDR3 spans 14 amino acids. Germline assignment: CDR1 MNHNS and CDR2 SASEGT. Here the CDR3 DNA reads TGTGCCACCGGGTGGACAGGGCCGAATCAGCCCCAGCATTTT. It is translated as CATGWTGPNQPQHF.

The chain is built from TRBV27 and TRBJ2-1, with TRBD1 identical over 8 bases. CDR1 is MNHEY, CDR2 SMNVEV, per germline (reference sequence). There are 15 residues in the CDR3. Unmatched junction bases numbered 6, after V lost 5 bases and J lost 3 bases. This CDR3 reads CASSAYGQGYNEQFF. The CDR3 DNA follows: TGTGCCAGCAGTGCCTACGGACAGGGCTACAATGAGCAGTTCTTC.

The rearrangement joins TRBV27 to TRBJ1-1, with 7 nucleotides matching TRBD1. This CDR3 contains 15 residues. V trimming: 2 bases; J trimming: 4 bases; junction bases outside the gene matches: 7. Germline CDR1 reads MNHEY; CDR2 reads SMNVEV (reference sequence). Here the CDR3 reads CASSLGYRGGTEAFF. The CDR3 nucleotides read TGTGCCAGCAGTTTAGGGTACAGGGGTGGCACTGAAGCTTTCTTT.

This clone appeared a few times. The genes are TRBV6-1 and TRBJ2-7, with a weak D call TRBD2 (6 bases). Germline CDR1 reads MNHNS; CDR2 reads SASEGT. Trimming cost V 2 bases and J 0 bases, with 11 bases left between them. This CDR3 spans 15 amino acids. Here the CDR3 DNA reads TGTGCCAGCAGTGAATTAGCGGCCCTCTCCTACGAGCAGTACTTC. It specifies CASSELAALSYEQYF.

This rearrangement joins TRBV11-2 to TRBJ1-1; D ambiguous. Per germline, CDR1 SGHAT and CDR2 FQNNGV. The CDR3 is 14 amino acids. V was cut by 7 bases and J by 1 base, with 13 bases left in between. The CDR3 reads CASNPSVTNTEAFF. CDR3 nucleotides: TGTGCCAGCAACCCCTCCGTGACGAACACTGAAGCTTTCTTT.

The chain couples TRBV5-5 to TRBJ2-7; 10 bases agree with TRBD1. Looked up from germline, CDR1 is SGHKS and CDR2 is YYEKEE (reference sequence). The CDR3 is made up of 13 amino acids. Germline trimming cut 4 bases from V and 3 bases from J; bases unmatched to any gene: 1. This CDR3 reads CASSGTGVYEQYF. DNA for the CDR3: TGTGCCAGCAGCGGGACAGGGGTCTACGAGCAGTACTTC.

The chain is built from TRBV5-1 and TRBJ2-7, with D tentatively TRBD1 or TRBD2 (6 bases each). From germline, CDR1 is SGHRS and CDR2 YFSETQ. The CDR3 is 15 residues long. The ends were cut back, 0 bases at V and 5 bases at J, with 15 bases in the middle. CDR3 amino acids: CASSLVAGEENEQYF. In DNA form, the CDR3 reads TGCGCCAGCAGCTTGGTGGCAGGGGAGGAGAACGAGCAGTACTTC.

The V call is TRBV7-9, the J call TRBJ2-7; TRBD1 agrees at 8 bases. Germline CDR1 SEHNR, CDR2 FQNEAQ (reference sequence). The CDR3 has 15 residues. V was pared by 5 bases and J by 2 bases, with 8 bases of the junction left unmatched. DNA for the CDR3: TGTGCCAGCAGCGCACCTCGGACAGGGACCTACGAGCAGTACTTC. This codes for CASSAPRTGTYEQYF.

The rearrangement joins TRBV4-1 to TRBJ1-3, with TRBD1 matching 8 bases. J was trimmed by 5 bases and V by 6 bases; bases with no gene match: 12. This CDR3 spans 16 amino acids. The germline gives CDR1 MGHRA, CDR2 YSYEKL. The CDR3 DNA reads TGCGCCAGCAGTCTTCTTGGACAGGGCCTGAGAAACACCATATATTTT. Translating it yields CASSLLGQGLRNTIYF.

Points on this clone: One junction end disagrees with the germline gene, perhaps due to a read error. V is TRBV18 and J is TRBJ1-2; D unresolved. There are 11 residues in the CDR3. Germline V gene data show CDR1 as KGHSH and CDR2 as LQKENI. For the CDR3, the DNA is TGTGCCAGCTCACCTCAGGACGTCCTCGCCTTC. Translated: CASSPQDVLAF.

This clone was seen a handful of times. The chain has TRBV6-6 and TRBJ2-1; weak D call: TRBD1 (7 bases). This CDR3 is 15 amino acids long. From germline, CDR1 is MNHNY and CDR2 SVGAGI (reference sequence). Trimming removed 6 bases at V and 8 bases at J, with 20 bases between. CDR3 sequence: CASSQSRQGGDEQFF. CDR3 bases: TGTGCCAGCAGCCAATCCAGACAGGGCGGGGATGAGCAGTTCTTC.

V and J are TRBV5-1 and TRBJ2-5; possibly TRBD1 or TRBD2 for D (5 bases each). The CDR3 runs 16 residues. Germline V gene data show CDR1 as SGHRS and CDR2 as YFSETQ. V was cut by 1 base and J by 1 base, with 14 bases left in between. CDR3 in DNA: TGCGCCAGCAGCTTGTGGGGGTCTACCGGCCAAGAGACCCAGTACTTC. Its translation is CASSLWGSTGQETQYF.

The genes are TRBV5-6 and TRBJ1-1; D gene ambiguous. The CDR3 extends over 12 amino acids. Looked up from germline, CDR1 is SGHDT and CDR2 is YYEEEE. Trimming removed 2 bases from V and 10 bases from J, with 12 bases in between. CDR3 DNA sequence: TGTGCCAGCAGCTTTTGGGAGGGAGGAGCTTTCTTT. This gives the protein CASSFWEGGAFF.

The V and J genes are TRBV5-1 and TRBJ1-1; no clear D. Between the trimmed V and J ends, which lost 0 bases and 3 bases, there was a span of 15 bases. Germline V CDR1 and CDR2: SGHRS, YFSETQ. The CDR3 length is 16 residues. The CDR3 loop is CASSLGIGRSYTEAFF. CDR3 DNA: TGCGCCAGCAGCTTGGGTATTGGGCGGTCCTACACTGAAGCTTTCTTT. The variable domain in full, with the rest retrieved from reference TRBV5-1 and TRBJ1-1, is KAGVTQTPRYLIKTRGQQVTLSCSPISGHRSVSWYQQTPGQGLQFLFEYFSETQRNKGNFPGRFSGRQFSNSRSEMNVSTLELGDSALYLCASSLGIGRSYTEAFFGQGTRLTVV.

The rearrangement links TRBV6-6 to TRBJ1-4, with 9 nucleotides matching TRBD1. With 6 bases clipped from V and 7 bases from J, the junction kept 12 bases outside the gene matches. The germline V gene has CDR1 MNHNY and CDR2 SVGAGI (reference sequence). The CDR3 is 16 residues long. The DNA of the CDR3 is TGTGCCAGCAGGCCGGGACAGGGTGTGACGGGTGAAAAACTGTTTTTT. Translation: CASRPGQGVTGEKLFF.

The chain's CDR3 is CSAKKETQYF. In nucleotides, the CDR3 is TGCAGTGCCAAAAAAGAGACCCAGTACTTC. The gene calls are TRBV20-1 and TRBJ2-5; D uncertain. The CDR3 spans 10 residues. The V end was cut by 6 bases, the J end by 3 bases, with 5 bases between. CDR1 and CDR2 (germline): DFQATT, SNEGSKA (reference sequence).

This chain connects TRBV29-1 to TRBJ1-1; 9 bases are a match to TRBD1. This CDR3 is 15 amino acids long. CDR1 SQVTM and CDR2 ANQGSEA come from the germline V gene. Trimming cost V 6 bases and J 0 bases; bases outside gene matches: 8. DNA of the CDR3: TGCAGCGTCAACCTACAGGGGGCATTGAACACTGAAGCTTTCTTT. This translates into CSVNLQGALNTEAFF.